Listed here are 10 T cell receptor beta chains from one sample, sequenced in a study of T cell responses to AZD1222 COVID-19 vaccine. Sequencing used immunoSEQ multiplex PCR; TCRdb keeps in-frame clones, though not all of them. In the table there are approximately 180,000 clones, just over 90% of which are singletons. This specimen consisted of peripheral blood, obtained 28 days after the second dose of the MenACWY control vaccine. Receptor source: an adult who received the MenACWY meningococcal vaccine as a control.

In regard to this clone: This sample includes further DNA sequences coding for the same CDR3. The J gene is TRBJ1-5, the V gene TRBV28, with D possibly matching TRBD1 (6 bases). CDR3 size: 13 residues. The germline CDR1 and CDR2 sequences are MDHEN and SYDVKM. With 3 bases removed from V and 6 bases from J, the gap between germline ends came to 9 bases. CDR3 coding DNA: TGTGCCAGCAGTTTTCTCAGGGGTCAGCCCCAGCATTTT. Encoded protein: CASSFLRGQPQHF.

The genes are TRBV28 and TRBJ1-1; the D is unclear. This CDR3 is 12 amino acids long. Germline V gene data show CDR1 as MDHEN and CDR2 as SYDVKM. The ends were cut back, 1 base at V and 9 bases at J, with 9 bases in the middle. The CDR3: CASSLYGEQAFF. The DNA of the CDR3 is TGTGCCAGCAGTTTATACGGGGAGCAAGCTTTCTTT.

The V and J genes are TRBV29-1 and TRBJ1-2; TRBD1 might be the D (5 bases). There are 11 residues in the CDR3. V was trimmed by 6 bases and J by 0 bases, leaving 5 bases between them. Looked up from germline, CDR1 is SQVTM and CDR2 is ANQGSEA. The CDR3 here is CSVTANYGYTF. CDR3 sequence (DNA): TGCAGCGTGACAGCTAACTATGGCTACACCTTC. The full variable domain, in which reference TRBV29-1 and TRBJ1-2 provide the parts outside the CDR3, is SAVISQKPSRDICQRGTSLTIQCQVDSQVTMMFWYRQQPGQSLTLIATANQGSEATYESGFVIDKFPISRPNLTFSTLTVSNMSPEDSSIYLCSVTANYGYTFGSGTRLTVV.

This sequence joins TRBV4-1 and TRBJ1-5; D call uncertain. The CDR3 loop spans 13 amino acids. Trimming removed 0 bases at V and 6 bases at J, with 6 bases between. Germline V gives CDR1 MGHRA, CDR2 YSYEKL. The CDR3 DNA sequence: TGCGCCAGCAGCCAAGAAGTCGGTCAGCCCCAGCATTTT. The encoded protein is CASSQEVGQPQHF.

The chain employs TRBV30 and TRBJ1-1; the D gene is possibly TRBD1 (5 bases). Germline V gene lookup returns CDR1 GTSNPN and CDR2 SVGIG (reference sequence). Trimming left V 2 bases short and J 9 bases short, with 22 bases between. The CDR3 contains 15 residues. The CDR3: CAWSSRDLSRVQAFF. CDR3 DNA sequence: TGTGCCTGGAGTTCAAGGGACCTCTCTCGGGTCCAAGCTTTCTTT.

This clone was observed a single time. This chain links TRBV30 with TRBJ1-5; 7 nucleotides align to TRBD1. From germline, CDR1 is GTSNPN and CDR2 SVGIG (reference sequence). The CDR3 extends over 13 amino acids. J lost 4 bases, V lost 5 bases, and 5 bases had no gene match. For the CDR3, the DNA is TGTGCCTGGGGGCCAGGGGGAAATCAGCCCCAGCATTTT. This translates into CAWGPGGNQPQHF.

The chain uses TRBV6-1 and TRBJ1-2, with D unclear. The CDR3 covers 14 residues. The germline V and J ends were trimmed by 1 base and 7 bases, with 13 bases remaining between them. Germline V gene data show CDR1 as MNHNS and CDR2 as SASEGT. CDR3 sequence reads: CASSEVTAVGGYTF. DNA for the CDR3: TGTGCCAGCAGTGAAGTGACGGCGGTGGGTGGCTACACCTTC.

The chain has TRBV27 and TRBJ2-3, with 7 bases lining up with TRBD2. Losses at the gene ends were 3 bases for V and 4 bases for J; bases not matched to a gene: 7. CDR3 length: 15 amino acids. The germline gives CDR1 MNHEY, CDR2 SMNVEV (reference sequence). The CDR3, as DNA: TGTGCCAGCAGTTTTGGGGGGGTAACAGCAGATACGCAGTATTTT. Protein: CASSFGGVTADTQYF.

This clone was observed a single time. The chain carries TRBV7-2 and TRBJ2-1; TRBD1 matches 7 bases. The CDR3 is made up of 13 amino acids. CDR1 is SGHTA and CDR2 is FQGNSA in the germline V gene. Trimming took 8 bases from V and 6 from J; bases not matched to a gene: 7. CDR3 sequence (DNA): TGTGCCAGCGCCCCCGGGACAGCCAATGAGCAGTTCTTC. Translation gives CASAPGTANEQFF.

This chain links TRBV5-5 with TRBJ2-7; TRBD1 agrees at 9 bases. CDR3 length equals 14 residues. Per germline, CDR1 SGHKS and CDR2 YYEKEE (reference sequence). Unmatched junction bases numbered 12, after V lost 5 bases and J lost 9 bases. The CDR3 reads CASRAGQGQTGQYF. The CDR3 region has the DNA TGTGCCAGCAGGGCCGGACAGGGGCAAACGGGGCAGTACTTC. Full variable domain (rest looked up from reference TRBV5-5 and TRBJ2-7): DAGVTQSPTHLIKTRGQQVTLRCSPISGHKSVSWYQQVLGQGPQFIFQYYEKEERGRGNFPDRFSARQFPNYSSELNVNALLLGDSALYLCASRAGQGQTGQYFGPGTRLTVT.